Listed below are T cell receptor beta chains from one sample, sequenced in a study of shared clonotypes between healthy human individuals. Here immunoSEQ multiplex PCR was the method, and the copy in TCRdb shows in-frame clones only, minus some. The table records around 2,100,000 clones, approximately 95% of them present only once. The specimen sequenced was naive CD8+ T cells sorted from blood. The receptors here all came from a young man in good health. Both conserved end residues are part of each CDR3. A clone size is listed for some rows: how often the clone was seen (once, few, many), or a class if it is expanded.

J gene | clone size | V gene | CDR3 protein
TRBJ1-5 | . | TRBV7-9 | CASSHGTDLSNQPQHF
TRBJ2-1 | . | TRBV10-2 | CASTPDSIHNEQFF
TRBJ2-7 | . | TRBV6-6 | CASSLAGSYEQYF
TRBJ2-2 | . | TRBV28 | CASSQPGQSTGELFF
TRBJ1-1 | few | TRBV4-2 | CASSPMGQGTEAFF
TRBJ1-1 | . | TRBV5-1 | CASSLREAANTEAFF
TRBJ2-3 | . | TRBV5-6 | CASSFGPGWARADTQYF
TRBJ2-2 | . | TRBV15 | CATSSGTGENTGELFF
TRBJ1-2 | . | TRBV5-1 | CASSLAPGQGGYGYGYTF
TRBJ2-7 | . | TRBV7-9 | CASSLTQEGSYEQYF
TRBJ1-1 | once | TRBV7-6 | CASSLGQFNTEAFF
TRBJ2-7 | . | TRBV5-5 | CASSLVGAGSQYEQYF
TRBJ2-1 | . | TRBV19 | CASSTDLGSSYNEQFF
TRBJ2-3 | . | TRBV6-5 | CASSPVGADTQYF
TRBJ2-7 | . | TRBV4-1 | CASSLGQLMGEQYF
TRBJ2-1 | . | TRBV4-3 | CASSIGLPPNEQFF
TRBJ2-5 | . | TRBV11-3 | CASSLTSGIGETQYF
TRBJ1-1 | . | TRBV11-2 | CASSLVGWGANTEAFF
TRBJ2-5 | . | TRBV5-1 | CASSLGGAQETQYF
TRBJ1-2 | once | TRBV4-2 | CASSQEWRWEGGYTF
TRBJ2-1 | . | TRBV19 | CASSASRGGALYNEQFF
TRBJ2-7 | . | TRBV6-1 | CASSELEIFYEQYF
TRBJ2-7 | . | TRBV4-1 | CASSLRGAGEQYF